The TCR beta chain under discussion was sequenced for a study of early T cells in non-severe SARS-CoV-2 infection. Germline-derived CDR1 and CDR2 are SGHAT and FQNNGV. V lost 2 bases and J 0 bases, leaving 14 bases between the germline ends. CDR3 length equals 17 residues. In this sample, this clonotype turned up many times. One entry per CDR3 protein results from TCRdb running MiXCR on the 5' RACE reads. The data hold 30,000 to 35,000 distinct CDR3 sequences, with about 4.2% observed a single time. The clonotype was recovered from an adult who was a healthcare worker with PCR-confirmed SARS-CoV-2 infection or an uninfected control (not recorded which). The source material was whole blood. The chain carries TRBV11-2 and TRBJ2-1, with D unresolved. CDR3 sequence (DNA): TGTGCCAGCAGCTTACGGACCTTCTCCAGCTCCTACAATGAGCAGTTCTTC. This gives the protein CASSLRTFSSSYNEQFF.